In its sample, the clone carrying this T cell receptor beta chain was seen a few times. The record originates from a study of patients and donors after allogeneic stem cell transplantation. Germline V gene sequence: CDR1 GTSNPN, CDR2 SVGIG (reference sequence). This CDR3 comprises 14 residues. The V end lost 2 bases, the J end lost 0 bases, and 10 bases lay between the germline ends. TCRdb recomputed calls from the RT-PCR reads with MiXCR, one row per CDR3 protein. The table shows more than 150,000 distinct CDR3 sequences, with approximately 22% occurring only once. J is TRBJ1-1 and V is TRBV30; D is uncertain. Material: blood, either unsorted or a sorted T cell fraction (not recorded which). The TCR comes from a human donor who was either an allogeneic HSCT recipient or a stem cell or donor lymphocyte infusion donor (not recorded which). It is not recorded whose cells these are; they may come from a transplant donor. CDR3 sequence: CAWSIGRMNTEAFF. The DNA of the CDR3 is TGTGCCTGGAGTATTGGGCGGATGAACACTGAAGCTTTCTTT.